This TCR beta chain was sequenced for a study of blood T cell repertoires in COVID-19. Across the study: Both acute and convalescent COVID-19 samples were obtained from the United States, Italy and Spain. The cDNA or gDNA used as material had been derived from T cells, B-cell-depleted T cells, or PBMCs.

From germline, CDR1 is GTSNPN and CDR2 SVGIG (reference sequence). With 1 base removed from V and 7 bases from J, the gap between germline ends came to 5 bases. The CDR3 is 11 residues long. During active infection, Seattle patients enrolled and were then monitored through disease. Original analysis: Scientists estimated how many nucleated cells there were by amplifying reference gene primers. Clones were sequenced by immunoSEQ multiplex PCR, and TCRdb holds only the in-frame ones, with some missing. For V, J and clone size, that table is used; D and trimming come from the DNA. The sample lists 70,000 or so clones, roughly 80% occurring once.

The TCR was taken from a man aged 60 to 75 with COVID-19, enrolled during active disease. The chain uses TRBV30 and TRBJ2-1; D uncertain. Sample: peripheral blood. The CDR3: CAWSGANEQFF. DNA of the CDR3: TGTGCCTGGAGTGGCGCTAATGAGCAGTTCTTC. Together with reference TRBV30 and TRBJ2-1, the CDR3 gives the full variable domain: SQTIHQWPATLVQPVGSPLSLECTVEGTSNPNLYWYRQAAGRGLQLLFYSVGIGQISSEVPQNLSASRPQDRQFILSSKKLLLSDSGFYLCAWSGANEQFFGPGTRLTVL.